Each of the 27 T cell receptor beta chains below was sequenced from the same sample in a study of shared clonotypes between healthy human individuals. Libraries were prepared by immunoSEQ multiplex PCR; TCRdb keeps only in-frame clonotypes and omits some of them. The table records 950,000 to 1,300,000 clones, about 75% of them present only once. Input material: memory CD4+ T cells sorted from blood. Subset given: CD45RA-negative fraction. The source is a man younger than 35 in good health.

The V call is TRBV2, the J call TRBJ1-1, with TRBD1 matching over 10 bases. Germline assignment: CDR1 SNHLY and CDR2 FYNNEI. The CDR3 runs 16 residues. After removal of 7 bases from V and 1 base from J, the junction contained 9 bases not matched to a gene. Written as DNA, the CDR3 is TGTGCCAGCAAAAGGCGACAGGGGGCGCAGAACACTGAAGCTTTCTTT. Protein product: CASKRRQGAQNTEAFF. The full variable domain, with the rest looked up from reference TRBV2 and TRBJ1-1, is EPEVTQTPSHQVTQMGQEVILRCVPISNHLYFYWYRQILGQKVEFLVSFYNNEISEKSEIFDDQFSVERPDGSNFTLKIRSTKLEDSAMYFCASKRRQGAQNTEAFFGQGTRLTVV.

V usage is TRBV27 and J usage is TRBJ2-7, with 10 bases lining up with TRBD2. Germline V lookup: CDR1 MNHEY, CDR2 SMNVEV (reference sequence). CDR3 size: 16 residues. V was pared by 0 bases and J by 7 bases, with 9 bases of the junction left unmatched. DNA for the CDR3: TGTGCCAGCAGTTTATCGAGCGGGAGGGCCGTTTGGGAGCAGTACTTC. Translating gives CASSLSSGRAVWEQYF.

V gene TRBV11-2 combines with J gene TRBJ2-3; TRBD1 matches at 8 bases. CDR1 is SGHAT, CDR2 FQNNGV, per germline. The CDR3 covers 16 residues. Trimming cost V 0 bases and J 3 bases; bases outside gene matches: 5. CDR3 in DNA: TGTGCCAGCAGCTTAGAAGGGGGACAGGTGACAGATACGCAGTATTTT. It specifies CASSLEGGQVTDTQYF.

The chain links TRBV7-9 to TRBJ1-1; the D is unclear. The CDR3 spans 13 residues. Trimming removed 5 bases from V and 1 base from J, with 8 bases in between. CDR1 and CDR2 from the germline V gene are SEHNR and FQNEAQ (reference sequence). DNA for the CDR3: TGTGCCAGCAGCAAAACAAGGAACACTGAAGCTTTCTTT. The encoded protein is CASSKTRNTEAFF.

CDR3 bases: TGTGCCAGCAGTCGGACTAGCGGGGCTACCTACGAGCAGTACTTC. It encodes CASSRTSGATYEQYF. The chain is built from TRBV27 and TRBJ2-7, with 12 bases identical to TRBD2. The CDR3 is 15 amino acids. Germline loops: CDR1 MNHEY, CDR2 SMNVEV (reference sequence). The J segment lost 2 bases and the V segment lost 5 bases, leaving 4 bases of the junction unmatched.

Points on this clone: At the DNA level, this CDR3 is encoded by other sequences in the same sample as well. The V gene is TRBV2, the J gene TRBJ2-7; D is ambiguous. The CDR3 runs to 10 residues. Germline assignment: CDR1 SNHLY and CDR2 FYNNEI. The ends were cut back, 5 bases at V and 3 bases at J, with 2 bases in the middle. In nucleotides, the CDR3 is TGTGCCAGCAGTCGCTACGAGCAGTACTTC. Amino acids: CASSRYEQYF. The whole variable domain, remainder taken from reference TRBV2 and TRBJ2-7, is EPEVTQTPSHQVTQMGQEVILRCVPISNHLYFYWYRQILGQKVEFLVSFYNNEISEKSEIFDDQFSVERPDGSNFTLKIRSTKLEDSAMYFCASSRYEQYFGPGTRLTVT.

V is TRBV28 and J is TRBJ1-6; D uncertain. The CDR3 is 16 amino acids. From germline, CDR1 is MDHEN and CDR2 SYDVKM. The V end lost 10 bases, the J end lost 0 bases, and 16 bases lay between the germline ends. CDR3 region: CATYAALNSYNSPLHF. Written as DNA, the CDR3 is TGTGCCACCTACGCCGCACTGAACTCCTATAATTCACCCCTCCACTTT.

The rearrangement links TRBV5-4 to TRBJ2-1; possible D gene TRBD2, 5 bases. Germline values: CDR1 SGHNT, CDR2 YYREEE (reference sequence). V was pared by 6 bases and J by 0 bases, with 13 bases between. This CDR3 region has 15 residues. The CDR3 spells CASKDSPSSYNEQFF. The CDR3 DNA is TGTGCCAGCAAGGACTCACCGAGCTCCTACAATGAGCAGTTCTTC.

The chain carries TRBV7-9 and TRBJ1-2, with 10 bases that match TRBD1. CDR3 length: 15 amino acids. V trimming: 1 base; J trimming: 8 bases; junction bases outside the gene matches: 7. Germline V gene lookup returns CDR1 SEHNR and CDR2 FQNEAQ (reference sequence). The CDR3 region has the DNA TGTGCCAGCAGCTTAGGGGGACAGGGGAGTGAAGGCTACACCTTC. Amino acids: CASSLGGQGSEGYTF.

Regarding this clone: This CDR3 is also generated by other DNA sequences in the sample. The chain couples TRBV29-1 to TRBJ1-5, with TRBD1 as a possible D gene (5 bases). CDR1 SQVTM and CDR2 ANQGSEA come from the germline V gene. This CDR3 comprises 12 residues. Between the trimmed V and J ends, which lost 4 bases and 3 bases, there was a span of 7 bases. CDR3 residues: CSVAGANQPQHF. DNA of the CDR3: TGCAGCGTTGCTGGGGCCAATCAGCCCCAGCATTTT. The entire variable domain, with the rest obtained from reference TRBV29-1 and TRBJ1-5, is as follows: SAVISQKPSRDICQRGTSLTIQCQVDSQVTMMFWYRQQPGQSLTLIATANQGSEATYESGFVIDKFPISRPNLTFSTLTVSNMSPEDSSIYLCSVAGANQPQHFGDGTRLSIL.

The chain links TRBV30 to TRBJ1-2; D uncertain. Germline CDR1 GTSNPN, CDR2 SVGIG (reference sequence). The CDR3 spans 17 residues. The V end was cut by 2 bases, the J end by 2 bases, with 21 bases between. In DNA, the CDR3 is TGTGCCTGGAGTCCAAGGTTAAGGGCGCGCCTCAACTATGGCTACACCTTC. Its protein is CAWSPRLRARLNYGYTF.

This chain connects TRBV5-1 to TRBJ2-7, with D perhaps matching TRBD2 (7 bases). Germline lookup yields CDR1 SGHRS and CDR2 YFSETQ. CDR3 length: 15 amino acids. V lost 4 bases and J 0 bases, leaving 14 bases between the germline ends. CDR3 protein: CASSPRGGTSYEQYF. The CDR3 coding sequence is TGCGCCAGCAGCCCGAGGGGGGGGACCTCCTACGAGCAGTACTTC.

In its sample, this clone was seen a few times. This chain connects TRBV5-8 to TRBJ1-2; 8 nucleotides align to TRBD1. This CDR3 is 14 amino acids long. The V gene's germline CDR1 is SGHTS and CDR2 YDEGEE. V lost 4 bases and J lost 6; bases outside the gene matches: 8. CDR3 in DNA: TGTGCCAGCAGCCGCGGACAGGGACGGGATGGCTACACCTTC. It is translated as CASSRGQGRDGYTF. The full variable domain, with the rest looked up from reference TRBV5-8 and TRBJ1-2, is EAGVTQSPTHLIKTRGQQATLRCSPISGHTSVYWYQQALGLGLQFLLWYDEGEERNRGNFPPRFSGRQFPNYSSELNVNALELEDSALYLCASSRGQGRDGYTFGSGTRLTVV.

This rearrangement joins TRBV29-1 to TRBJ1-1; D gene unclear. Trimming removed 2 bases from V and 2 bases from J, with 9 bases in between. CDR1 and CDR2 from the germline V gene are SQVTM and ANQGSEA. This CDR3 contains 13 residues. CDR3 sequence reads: CSVETELNTEAFF. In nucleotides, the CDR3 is TGCAGCGTTGAAACGGAGCTAAACACTGAAGCTTTCTTT. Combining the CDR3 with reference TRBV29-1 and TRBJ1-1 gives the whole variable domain SAVISQKPSRDICQRGTSLTIQCQVDSQVTMMFWYRQQPGQSLTLIATANQGSEATYESGFVIDKFPISRPNLTFSTLTVSNMSPEDSSIYLCSVETELNTEAFFGQGTRLTVV.

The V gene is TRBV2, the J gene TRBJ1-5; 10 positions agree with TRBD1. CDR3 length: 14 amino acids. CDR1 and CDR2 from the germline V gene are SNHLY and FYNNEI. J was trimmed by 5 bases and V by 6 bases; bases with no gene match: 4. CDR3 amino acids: CASRETGGDQPQHF. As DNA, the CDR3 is TGTGCCAGCAGAGAGACAGGGGGCGATCAGCCCCAGCATTTT.

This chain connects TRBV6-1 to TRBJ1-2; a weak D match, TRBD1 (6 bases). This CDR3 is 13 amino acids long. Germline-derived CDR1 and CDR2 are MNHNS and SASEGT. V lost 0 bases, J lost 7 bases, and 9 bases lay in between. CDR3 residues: CASSEAGGPGYTF. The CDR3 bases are TGTGCCAGCAGTGAAGCTGGGGGCCCTGGCTACACCTTC.

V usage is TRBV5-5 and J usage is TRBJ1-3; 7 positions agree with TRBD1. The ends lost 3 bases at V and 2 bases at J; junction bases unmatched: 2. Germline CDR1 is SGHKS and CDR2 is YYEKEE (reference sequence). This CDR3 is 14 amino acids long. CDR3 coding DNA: TGTGCCAGCAGCTCCGACAGGGCTGGAAACACCATATATTTT. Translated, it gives CASSSDRAGNTIYF. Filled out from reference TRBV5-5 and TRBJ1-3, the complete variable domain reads DAGVTQSPTHLIKTRGQQVTLRCSPISGHKSVSWYQQVLGQGPQFIFQYYEKEERGRGNFPDRFSARQFPNYSSELNVNALLLGDSALYLCASSSDRAGNTIYFGEGSWLTVV.

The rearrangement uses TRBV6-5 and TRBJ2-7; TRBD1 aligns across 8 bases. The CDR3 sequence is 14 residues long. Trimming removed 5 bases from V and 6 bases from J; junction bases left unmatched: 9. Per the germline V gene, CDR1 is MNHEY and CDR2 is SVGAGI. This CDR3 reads CASSETGGKGEQYF. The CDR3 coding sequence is TGTGCCAGCAGTGAAACAGGGGGGAAAGGCGAGCAGTACTTC.

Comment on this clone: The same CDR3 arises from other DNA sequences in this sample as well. The CDR3 bases are TGTGCCAGCAGCCTGGATCTCGGTTACGAGCAGTACTTC. Translating gives CASSLDLGYEQYF. The J gene is TRBJ2-7, the V gene TRBV7-2, with D unclear. The CDR3 extends over 13 amino acids. Germline V lookup: CDR1 SGHTA, CDR2 FQGNSA. Trimming stripped 5 bases from V and 4 bases from J, with 12 bases between.

CDR3 sequence: CASSLEGNQGQPQHF. As DNA, the CDR3 is TGTGCCAGCAGCTTAGAAGGGAACCAGGGTCAGCCCCAGCATTTT. V usage is TRBV11-2 and J usage is TRBJ1-5; possible D gene TRBD1, 5 bases. The germline V and J ends were trimmed by 0 bases and 6 bases, with 12 bases remaining between them. Per germline, CDR1 SGHAT and CDR2 FQNNGV. This CDR3 has 15 amino acids.

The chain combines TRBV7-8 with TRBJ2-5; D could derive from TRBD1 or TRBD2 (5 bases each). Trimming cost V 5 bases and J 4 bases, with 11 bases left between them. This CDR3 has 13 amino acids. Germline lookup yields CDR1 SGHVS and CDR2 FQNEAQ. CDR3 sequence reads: CASSQGTPETQYF. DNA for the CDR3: TGTGCCAGCAGCCAAGGGACCCCAGAGACCCAGTACTTC.

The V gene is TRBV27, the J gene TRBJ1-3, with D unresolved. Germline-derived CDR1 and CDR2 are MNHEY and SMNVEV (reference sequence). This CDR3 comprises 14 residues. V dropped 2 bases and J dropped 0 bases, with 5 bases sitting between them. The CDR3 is CASSLSASGNTIYF. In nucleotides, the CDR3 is TGTGCCAGCAGTTTAAGTGCCTCTGGAAACACCATATATTTT.

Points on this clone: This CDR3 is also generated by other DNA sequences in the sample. The CDR3 loop is CASSLLPDSYEQYF. CDR3 DNA: TGTGCCAGCAGCTTATTACCGGACTCCTACGAGCAGTACTTC. The rearrangement joins TRBV7-9 to TRBJ2-7; D is undetermined. CDR1 is SEHNR and CDR2 is FQNEAQ in the germline V gene (reference sequence). This CDR3 has 14 residues. V lost 2 bases, J lost 0 bases, and 8 bases lay in between.

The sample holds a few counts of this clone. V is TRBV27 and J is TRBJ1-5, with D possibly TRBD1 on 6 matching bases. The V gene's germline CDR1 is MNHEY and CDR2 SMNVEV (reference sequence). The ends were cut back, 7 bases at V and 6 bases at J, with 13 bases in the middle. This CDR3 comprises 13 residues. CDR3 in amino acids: CASKGVGGQPQHF. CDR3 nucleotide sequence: TGTGCCAGCAAGGGGGTAGGCGGTCAGCCCCAGCATTTT.

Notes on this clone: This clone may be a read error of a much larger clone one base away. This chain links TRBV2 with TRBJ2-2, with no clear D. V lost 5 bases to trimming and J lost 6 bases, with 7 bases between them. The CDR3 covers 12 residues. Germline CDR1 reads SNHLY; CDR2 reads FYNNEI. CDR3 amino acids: CASSFEAGELFF. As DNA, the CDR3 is TGTGCCAGCAGTTTCGAGGCCGGGGAGCTGTTTTTT. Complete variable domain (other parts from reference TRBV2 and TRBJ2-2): EPEVTQTPSHQVTQMGQEVILRCVPISNHLYFYWYRQILGQKVEFLVSFYNNEISEKSEIFDDQFSVERPDGSNFTLKIRSTKLEDSAMYFCASSFEAGELFFGEGSRLTVL.

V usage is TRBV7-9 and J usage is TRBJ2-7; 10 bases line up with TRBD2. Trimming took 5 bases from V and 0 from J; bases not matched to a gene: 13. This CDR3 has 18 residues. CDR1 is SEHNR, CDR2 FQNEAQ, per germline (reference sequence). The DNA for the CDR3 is TGTGCCAGCAGCCCCTTATTAGCGGGGGGCGGAAGCTCCTACGAGCAGTACTTC. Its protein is CASSPLLAGGGSSYEQYF.

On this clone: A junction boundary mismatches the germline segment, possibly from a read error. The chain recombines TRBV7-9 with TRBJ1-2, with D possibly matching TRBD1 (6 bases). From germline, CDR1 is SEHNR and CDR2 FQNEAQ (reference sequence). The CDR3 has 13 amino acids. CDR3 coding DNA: TGTGCCAGCAGCTATACTGACGGGGCCAGGGGCGACTTC. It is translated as CASSYTDGARGDF.